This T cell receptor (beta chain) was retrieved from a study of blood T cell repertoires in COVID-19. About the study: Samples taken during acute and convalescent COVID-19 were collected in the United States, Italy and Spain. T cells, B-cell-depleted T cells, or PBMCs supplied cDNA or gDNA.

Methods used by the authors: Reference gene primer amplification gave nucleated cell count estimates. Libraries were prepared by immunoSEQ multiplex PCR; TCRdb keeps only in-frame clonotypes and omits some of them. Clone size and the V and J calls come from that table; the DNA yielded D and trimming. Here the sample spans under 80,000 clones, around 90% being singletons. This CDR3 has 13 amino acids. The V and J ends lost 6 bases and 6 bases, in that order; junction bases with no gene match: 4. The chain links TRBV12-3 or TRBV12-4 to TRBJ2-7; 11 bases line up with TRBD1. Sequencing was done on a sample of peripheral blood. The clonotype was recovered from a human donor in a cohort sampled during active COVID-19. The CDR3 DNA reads TGTGCCAGCAGCCGGGACAGGGGGGCCGAGCAGTACTTC. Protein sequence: CASSRDRGAEQYF.